This T cell receptor (beta chain) was found in a study of cytomegalovirus exposure and HLA in healthy donors. The trim removed 6 bases at V and 6 bases at J, leaving 6 bases unmatched. The CDR3 covers 13 residues. Germline CDR1 MNHEY, CDR2 SMNVEV (reference sequence). Here immunoSEQ multiplex PCR was the method, and the copy in TCRdb shows in-frame clones only, minus some. The sample gives 100,000 to 120,000 clones, around 95% of which show up once; roughly 0.66% is in the top ten. The sequencing input was PBMCs. The J gene is TRBJ1-1, the V gene TRBV27; 8 bases line up with TRBD1. This TCR came from a woman under 30 in good health and CMV-seronegative. The CDR3 region has the DNA TGTGCCAGCAGCGAGCAGGGGGCGGCTGAAGCTTTCTTT. This translates into CASSEQGAAEAFF.